This passage covers 8 T cell receptor beta chains from one sample sequenced in a study of CD8+ T cells in alopecia areata. TCR sequencing used cDNA made by reverse transcription of extracted RNA. Some clones are missing from TCRdb's copy, which holds only in-frame ones; the method was immunoSEQ multiplex PCR. The repertoire holds about 180,000 clones, with over 55% as singletons. The sequenced sample was CD4+ T cells sorted from blood, obtained at week 0. Receptors were obtained from a human donor with alopecia areata.

The gene calls are TRBV6-6 and TRBJ1-2; the match to TRBD1 covers 7 bases. The CDR3 sequence is 12 residues long. Germline-derived CDR1 and CDR2 are MNHNY and SVGAGI (reference sequence). V shed 6 bases and J 6 bases; nucleotides not matched to a gene: 4. CDR3 sequence (DNA): TGTGCCAGCAGCGAGACAGGGAATGGCTACACCTTC. Protein product: CASSETGNGYTF.

The rearrangement uses TRBV4-1 and TRBJ1-5, with TRBD1 matching over 7 bases. Germline V gene sequence: CDR1 MGHRA, CDR2 YSYEKL. The CDR3 is 13 amino acids. The V and J ends lost 5 bases and 7 bases, in that order; junction bases with no gene match: 5. The CDR3 DNA reads TGCGCCAGCAGCAAAAGACAGGGACAGCCCCAGCATTTT. This codes for CASSKRQGQPQHF.

This clone was seen a handful of times. V gene TRBV5-1 combines with J gene TRBJ2-7; D is uncertain. V shed 1 base and J shed 1 base, with 12 bases lying between them. This CDR3 has 15 residues. Germline V gene data show CDR1 as SGHRS and CDR2 as YFSETQ. CDR3 bases: TGCGCCAGCAGCTTGTCGGCCCACCCTTCCTACGAGCAGTACTTC. Amino acids: CASSLSAHPSYEQYF.

The chain is built from TRBV19 and TRBJ1-2; TRBD1 is a possible D gene (5 bases). V was clipped by 3 bases and J by 6 bases, with 11 bases between them. Germline CDR1 and CDR2: LNHDA and SQIVND (reference sequence). The CDR3 is 13 amino acids. CDR3 DNA sequence: TGTGCCAGTAGTATTAGACAGCAAGATGGCTACACCTTC. It yields the protein CASSIRQQDGYTF.

This clone was found a few times. The rearrangement uses TRBV5-1 and TRBJ1-1; D remains ambiguous. Germline values: CDR1 SGHRS, CDR2 YFSETQ. The CDR3 extends over 14 amino acids. V lost 2 bases and J lost 2, with 10 bases in between. CDR3 amino acids: CASSLNSGNTEAFF. DNA of the CDR3: TGCGCCAGCAGCTTAAACAGCGGAAACACTGAAGCTTTCTTT.

Comments on this clone: A read error may produce the germline difference seen at one junction end. V usage is TRBV29-1 and J usage is TRBJ2-1; D is possibly TRBD2 (5 bases). The germline gives CDR1 SQVTM, CDR2 ANQGSEA. CDR3 length: 10 amino acids. The CDR3: CSVESDPGVF. The CDR3 coding sequence is TGCAGCGTTGAAAGTGACCCCGGGGTCTTC.

The V call is TRBV10-2, the J call TRBJ2-5, with D perhaps matching TRBD2 (5 bases). The V gene lost 9 bases and the J gene lost 3 bases, with 11 bases spanning the gap. CDR3 length: 12 residues. Germline V lookup: CDR1 WSHSY, CDR2 SAAADI. The CDR3 protein is CASKDWEETQYF. In nucleotides, the CDR3 is TGCGCCAGTAAGGACTGGGAAGAGACCCAGTACTTC.

This sequence joins TRBV29-1 and TRBJ2-3, with a weak D call TRBD1 (5 bases). The CDR3 runs 14 residues. Germline V lookup: CDR1 SQVTM, CDR2 ANQGSEA. V was cut by 5 bases and J by 1 base, with 13 bases left in between. The CDR3 reads CSVRQTVRTDTQYF. The CDR3 DNA follows: TGCAGCGTTCGACAGACAGTCCGCACAGATACGCAGTATTTT.